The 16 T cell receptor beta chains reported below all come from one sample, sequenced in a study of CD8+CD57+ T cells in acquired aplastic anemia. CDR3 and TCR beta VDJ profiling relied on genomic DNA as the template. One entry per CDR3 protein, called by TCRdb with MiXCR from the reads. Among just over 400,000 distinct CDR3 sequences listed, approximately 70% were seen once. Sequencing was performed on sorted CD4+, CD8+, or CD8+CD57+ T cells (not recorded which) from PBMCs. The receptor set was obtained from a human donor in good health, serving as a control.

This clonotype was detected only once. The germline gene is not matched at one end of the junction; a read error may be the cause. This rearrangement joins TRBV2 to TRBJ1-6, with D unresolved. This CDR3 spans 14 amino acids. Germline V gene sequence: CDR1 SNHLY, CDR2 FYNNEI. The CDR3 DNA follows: TGTGCCAGCACCCCTCGACGGAATAATTCAAACCTCCTTTTT. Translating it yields CASTPRRNNSNLLF.

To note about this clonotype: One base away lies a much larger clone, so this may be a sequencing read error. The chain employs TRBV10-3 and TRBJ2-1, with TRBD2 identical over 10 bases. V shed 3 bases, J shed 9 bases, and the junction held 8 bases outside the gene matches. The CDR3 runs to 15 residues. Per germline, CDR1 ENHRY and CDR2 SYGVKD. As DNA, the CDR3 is TGTGCCATCAGTGAATCTCTAGCGGGGGCAAGTGAGCAGTTCTTC. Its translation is CAISESLAGASEQFF.

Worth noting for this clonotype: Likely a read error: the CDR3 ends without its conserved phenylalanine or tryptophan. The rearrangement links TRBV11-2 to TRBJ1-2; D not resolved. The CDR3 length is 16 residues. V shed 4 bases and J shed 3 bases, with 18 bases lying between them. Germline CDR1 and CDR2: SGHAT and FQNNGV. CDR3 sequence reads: CASSYSSTAPYYGYTL. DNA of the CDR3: TGTGCCAGCAGCTACTCGAGTACGGCCCCCTACTATGGCTACACCCTC.

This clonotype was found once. The CDR3 nucleotides are TGCAGTGCTAATAGCTCCCCCAACAATGAGCAGTTCTTC. Translation: CSANSSPNNEQFF. The chain recombines TRBV20-1 with TRBJ2-1, with D unresolved. The CDR3 runs 13 residues. The V and J ends lost 4 bases and 5 bases respectively, with 12 bases between them. Germline-derived CDR1 and CDR2 are DFQATT and SNEGSKA (reference sequence).

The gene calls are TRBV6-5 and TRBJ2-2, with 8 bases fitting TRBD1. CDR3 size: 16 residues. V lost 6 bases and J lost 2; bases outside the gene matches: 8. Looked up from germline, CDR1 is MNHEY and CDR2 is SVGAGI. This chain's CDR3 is CASRPHTGGNTGELFF. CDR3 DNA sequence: TGTGCCAGCAGGCCCCATACAGGGGGTAACACCGGGGAGCTGTTTTTT.

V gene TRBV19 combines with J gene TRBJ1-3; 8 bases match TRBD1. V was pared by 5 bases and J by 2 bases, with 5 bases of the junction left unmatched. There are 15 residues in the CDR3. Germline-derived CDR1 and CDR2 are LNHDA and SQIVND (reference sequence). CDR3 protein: CASSGRTGTGNTIYF. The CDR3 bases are TGTGCCAGTAGTGGCCGGACAGGGACTGGAAACACCATATATTTT.

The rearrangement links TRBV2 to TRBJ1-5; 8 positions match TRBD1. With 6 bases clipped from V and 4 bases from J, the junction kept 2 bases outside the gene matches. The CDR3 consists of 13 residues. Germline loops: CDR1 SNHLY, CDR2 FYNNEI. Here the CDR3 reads CASRTGVNQPQHF. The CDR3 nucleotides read TGTGCCAGCAGGACAGGGGTGAATCAGCCCCAGCATTTT.

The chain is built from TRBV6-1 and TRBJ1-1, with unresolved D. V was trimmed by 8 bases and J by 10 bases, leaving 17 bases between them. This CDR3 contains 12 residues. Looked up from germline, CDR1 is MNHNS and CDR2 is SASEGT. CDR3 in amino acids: CASGAEDGGAFF. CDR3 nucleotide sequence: TGTGCCAGCGGCGCGGAAGACGGCGGAGCTTTCTTT.

The CDR3 DNA is TGTGCCAGCAGTACCGACAGGGACCCACAGAGGGGCTACACCTTC. Protein product: CASSTDRDPQRGYTF. This chain connects TRBV6-5 to TRBJ1-2; TRBD1 agrees at 7 bases. V trimming: 5 bases; J trimming: 8 bases; junction bases outside the gene matches: 14. The length of the CDR3 is 15 residues. Germline V gene lookup returns CDR1 MNHEY and CDR2 SVGAGI.

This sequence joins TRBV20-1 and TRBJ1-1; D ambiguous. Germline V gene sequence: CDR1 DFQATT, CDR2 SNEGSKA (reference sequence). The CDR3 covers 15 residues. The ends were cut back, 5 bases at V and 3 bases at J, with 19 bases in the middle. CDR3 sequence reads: CSAPRDPNWDTEAFF. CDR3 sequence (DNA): TGCAGTGCTCCTCGAGACCCCAACTGGGACACTGAAGCTTTCTTT.

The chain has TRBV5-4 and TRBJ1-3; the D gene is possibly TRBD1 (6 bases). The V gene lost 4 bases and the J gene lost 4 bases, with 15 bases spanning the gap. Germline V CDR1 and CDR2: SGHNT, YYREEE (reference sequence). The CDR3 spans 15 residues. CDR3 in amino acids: CASSPGTSGGNTIYF. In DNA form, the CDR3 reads TGTGCCAGCAGCCCGGGGACATCAGGCGGAAACACCATATATTTT. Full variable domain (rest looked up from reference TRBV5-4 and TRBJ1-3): ETGVTQSPTHLIKTRGQQVTLRCSSQSGHNTVSWYQQALGQGPQFIFQYYREEENGRGNFPPRFSGLQFPNYSSELNVNALELDDSALYLCASSPGTSGGNTIYFGEGSWLTVV.

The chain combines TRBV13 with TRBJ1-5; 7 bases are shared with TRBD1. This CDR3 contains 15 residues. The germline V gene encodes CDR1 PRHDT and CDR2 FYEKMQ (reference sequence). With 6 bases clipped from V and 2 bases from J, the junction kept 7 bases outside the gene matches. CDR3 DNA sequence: TGTGCCAGCAGGTTTGGGACAGTCGGCAATCAGCCCCAGCATTTT. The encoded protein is CASRFGTVGNQPQHF.

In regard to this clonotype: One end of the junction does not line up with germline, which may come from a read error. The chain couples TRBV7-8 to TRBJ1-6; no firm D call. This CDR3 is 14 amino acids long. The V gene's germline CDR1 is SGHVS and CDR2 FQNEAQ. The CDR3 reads CASSPGTTATPRHF. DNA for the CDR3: TGTGCCAGCAGCCCAGGAACCACAGCTACCCCCCGCCACTTT.

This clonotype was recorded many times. In nucleotides, the CDR3 is TGTGCCAGTACCCGTCAGGGGCCAAACTATGGCTACACCTTC. Protein: CASTRQGPNYGYTF. This sequence joins TRBV19 and TRBJ1-2; a weak D match, TRBD1 (6 bases). V lost 7 bases and J lost 2, with 14 bases in between. The CDR3 extends over 14 amino acids. Germline V lookup: CDR1 LNHDA, CDR2 SQIVND (reference sequence).

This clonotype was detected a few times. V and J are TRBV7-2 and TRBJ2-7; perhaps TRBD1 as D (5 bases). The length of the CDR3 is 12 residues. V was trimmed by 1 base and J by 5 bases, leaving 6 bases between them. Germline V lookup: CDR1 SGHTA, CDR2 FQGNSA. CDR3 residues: CASSLEGDEQYF. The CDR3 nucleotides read TGTGCCAGCAGCTTAGAAGGGGACGAGCAGTACTTC.

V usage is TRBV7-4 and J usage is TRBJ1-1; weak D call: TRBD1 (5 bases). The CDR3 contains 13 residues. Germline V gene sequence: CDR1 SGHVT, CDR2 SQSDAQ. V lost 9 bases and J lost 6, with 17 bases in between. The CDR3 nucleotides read TGTGCCAGTAGCCCCCAGGGTGGCCCTGAAGCTTTCTTT. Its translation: CASSPQGGPEAFF.